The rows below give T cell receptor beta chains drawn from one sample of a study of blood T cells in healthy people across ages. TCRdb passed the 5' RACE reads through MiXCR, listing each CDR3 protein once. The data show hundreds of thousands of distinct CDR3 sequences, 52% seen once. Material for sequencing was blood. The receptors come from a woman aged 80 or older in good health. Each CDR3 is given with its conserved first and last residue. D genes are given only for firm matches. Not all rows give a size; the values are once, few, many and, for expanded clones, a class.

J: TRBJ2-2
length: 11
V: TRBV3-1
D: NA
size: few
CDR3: CASLGAGELFF
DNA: TGTGCCAGCCTGGGGGCCGGGGAGCTGTTTTTT

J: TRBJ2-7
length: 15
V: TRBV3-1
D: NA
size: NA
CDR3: CASSQGWGSSYEQYF
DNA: TGTGCCAGCAGCCAAGGCTGGGGGAGCTCCTACGAGCAGTACTTC

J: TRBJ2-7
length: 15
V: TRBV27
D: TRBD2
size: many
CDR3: CASSLIPGGSYEQYF
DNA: TGTGCCAGCAGTTTAATTCCGGGAGGGTCCTACGAGCAGTACTTC

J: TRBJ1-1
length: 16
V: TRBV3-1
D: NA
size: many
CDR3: CASSQSSGYMNTEAFF
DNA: TGTGCCAGCAGCCAAAGTTCGGGTTACATGAACACTGAAGCTTTCTTT

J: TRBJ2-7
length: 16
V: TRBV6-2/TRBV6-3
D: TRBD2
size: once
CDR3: CASSYLLAASSYERYF
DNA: TGTGCCAGCAGTTACCTACTAGCGGCTAGCTCCTACGAGCGGTACTTC

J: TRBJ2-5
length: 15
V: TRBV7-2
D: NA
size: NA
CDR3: CASSLNGGSKETQYF
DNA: TGTGCCAGCAGCTTAAACGGGGGATCCAAAGAGACCCAGTACTTC

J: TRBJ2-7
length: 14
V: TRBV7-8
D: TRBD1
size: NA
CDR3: CASSWRTGIAEQYF
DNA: TGTGCCAGCAGCTGGCGGACAGGGATAGCCGAGCAGTACTTC

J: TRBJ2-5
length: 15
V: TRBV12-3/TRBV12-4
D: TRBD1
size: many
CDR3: CASSPTRTGDETQYF
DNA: TGTGCCAGCAGCCCTACTCGGACAGGGGACGAGACCCAGTACTTC

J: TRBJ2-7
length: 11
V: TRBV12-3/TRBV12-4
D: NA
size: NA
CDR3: CASRLGPEQYF
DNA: TGTGCCAGCAGGTTGGGTCCTGAGCAGTACTTC

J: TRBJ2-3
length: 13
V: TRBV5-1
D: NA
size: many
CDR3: CASRETGTDTQYF
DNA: TGCGCCAGCAGGGAGACCGGCACAGATACGCAGTATTTT

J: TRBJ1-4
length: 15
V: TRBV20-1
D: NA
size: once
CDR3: CSARPYLGAGEKLFF
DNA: TGCAGTGCTAGACCGTACTTGGGGGCTGGAGAAAAACTGTTTTTT

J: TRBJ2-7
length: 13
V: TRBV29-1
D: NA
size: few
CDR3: CSTTGLSPYEQYF
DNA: TGCAGCACAACCGGGCTTAGCCCCTACGAGCAGTACTTC

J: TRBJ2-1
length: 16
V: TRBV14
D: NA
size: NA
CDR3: CASSPNRDTRSYEQFF
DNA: TGTGCCAGCAGCCCGAACCGGGACACCCGTAGCTATGAGCAGTTCTTC

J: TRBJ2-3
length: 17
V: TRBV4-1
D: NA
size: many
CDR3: CASSQLWGTLAADTQYF
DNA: TGCGCCAGCAGCCAATTATGGGGCACTTTAGCAGCAGATACGCAGTATTTT

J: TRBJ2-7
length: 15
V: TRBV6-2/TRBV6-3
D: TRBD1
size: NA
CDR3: CTSSSFRDRVYEQYF
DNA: TGTACCAGCAGCTCCTTCCGGGACAGGGTATACGAGCAGTACTTC

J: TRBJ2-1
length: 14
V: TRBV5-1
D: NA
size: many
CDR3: CASSLAPGRSEQFF
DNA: TGCGCCAGCAGCTTGGCCCCAGGGAGGAGTGAGCAGTTCTTC

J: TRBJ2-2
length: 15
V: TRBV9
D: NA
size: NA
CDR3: CASSVGDFYTGELFF
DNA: TGTGCCAGCAGCGTAGGGGACTTCTACACCGGGGAGCTGTTTTTT

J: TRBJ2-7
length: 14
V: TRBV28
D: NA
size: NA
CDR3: CASGRQVGFYEQYF
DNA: TGTGCCAGCGGCCGCCAAGTGGGGTTTTATGAGCAGTACTTC

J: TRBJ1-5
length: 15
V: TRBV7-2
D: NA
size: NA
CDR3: CASSFKVDSNQPQHF
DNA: TGTGCCAGCAGCTTTAAAGTAGATAGCAATCAGCCCCAGCATTTT

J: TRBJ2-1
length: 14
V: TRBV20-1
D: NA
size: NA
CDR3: CSVFGGTAYNEQFF
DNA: TGCAGTGTTTTTGGAGGGACAGCCTACAATGAGCAGTTCTTC

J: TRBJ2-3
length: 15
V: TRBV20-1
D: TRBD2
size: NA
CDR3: CSAPDGTSGRDTQYF
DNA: TGCAGTGCTCCCGATGGGACTAGCGGGAGGGATACGCAGTATTTT

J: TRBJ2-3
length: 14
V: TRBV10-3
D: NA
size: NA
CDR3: CAIRNSVGTDTQYF
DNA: TGTGCCATCAGAAATAGCGTGGGCACAGATACGCAGTATTTT

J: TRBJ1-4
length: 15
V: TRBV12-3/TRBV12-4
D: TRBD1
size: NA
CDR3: CASRSSDRLNEKLFF
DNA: TGTGCCAGCAGGTCCTCGGACAGGCTTAATGAAAAACTGTTTTTT

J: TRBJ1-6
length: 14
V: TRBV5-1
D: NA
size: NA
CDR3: CASSPGTENSPLHF
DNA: TGCGCCAGCAGCCCCGGGACTGAGAATTCACCCCTCCACTTT

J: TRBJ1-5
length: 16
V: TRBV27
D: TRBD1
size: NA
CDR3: CATLDREGFRNQPQHF
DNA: TGTGCCACCCTAGACAGGGAAGGTTTTCGGAATCAGCCCCAGCATTTT

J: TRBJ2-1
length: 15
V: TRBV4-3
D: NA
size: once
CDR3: CASSQARGIGNEQFF
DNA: TGCGCCAGCAGCCAAGCCCGGGGGATAGGCAATGAGCAGTTCTTC

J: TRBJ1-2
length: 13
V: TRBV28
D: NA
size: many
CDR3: CASSSVGIYGYTF
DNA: TGTGCCAGCAGTTCGGTCGGGATCTATGGCTACACCTTC

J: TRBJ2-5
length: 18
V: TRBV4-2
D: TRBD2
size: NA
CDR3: CASSQVLTSGDRQETQYF
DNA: TGTGCCAGCAGCCAAGTGCTGACTAGCGGAGATCGCCAAGAGACCCAGTACTTC

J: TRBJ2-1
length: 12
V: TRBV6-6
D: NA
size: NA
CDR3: CASSLRTGRQFF
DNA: TGTGCCAGCAGTCTTCGGACCGGTAGGCAGTTCTTC

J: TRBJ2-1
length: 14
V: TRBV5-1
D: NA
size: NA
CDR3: CASSLERRGGEQFF
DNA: TGCGCCAGCAGCTTGGAGCGGCGGGGTGGTGAGCAGTTCTTC

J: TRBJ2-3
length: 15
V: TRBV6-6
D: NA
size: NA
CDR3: CASSYHLASTDTQYF
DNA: TGTGCCAGCAGTTACCATTTGGCGAGCACAGATACGCAGTATTTT

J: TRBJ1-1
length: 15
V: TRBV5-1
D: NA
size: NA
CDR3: CASSPTGSGNTEAFF
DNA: TGCGCCAGCAGCCCCACAGGGAGCGGCAACACTGAAGCTTTCTTT

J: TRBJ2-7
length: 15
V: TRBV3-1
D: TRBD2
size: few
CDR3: CASSRLPGLAGEQYF
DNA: TGTGCCAGCAGCCGTTTACCGGGACTAGCCGGTGAGCAGTACTTC

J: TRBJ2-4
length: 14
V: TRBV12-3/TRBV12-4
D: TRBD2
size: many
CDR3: CASRLGGGQNIQYF
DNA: TGTGCCAGCAGACTCGGGGGGGGACAAAACATTCAGTACTTC

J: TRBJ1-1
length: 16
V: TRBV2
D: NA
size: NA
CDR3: CASSESVRVADTEAFF
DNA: TGTGCCAGCAGTGAATCTGTTCGGGTCGCGGACACTGAAGCTTTCTTT

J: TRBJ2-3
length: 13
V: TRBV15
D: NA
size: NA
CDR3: CATSRARTDTQYF
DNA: TGTGCCACCAGCAGAGCCCGAACAGATACGCAGTATTTT

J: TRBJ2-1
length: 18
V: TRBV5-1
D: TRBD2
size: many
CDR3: CASSHTSGRHRSYNEQFF
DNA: TGCGCCAGCAGCCACACTAGCGGGAGGCACCGCTCCTACAATGAGCAGTTCTTC

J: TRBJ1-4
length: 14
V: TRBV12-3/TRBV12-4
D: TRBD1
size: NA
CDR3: CASRGQVSNEKLFF
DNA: TGTGCCAGCAGGGGACAGGTCTCTAATGAAAAACTGTTTTTT

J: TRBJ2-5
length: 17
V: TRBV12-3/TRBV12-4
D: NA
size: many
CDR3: CASSFYGRVSHQETQYF
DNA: TGTGCCAGCAGTTTTTATGGCAGGGTATCGCACCAAGAGACCCAGTACTTC

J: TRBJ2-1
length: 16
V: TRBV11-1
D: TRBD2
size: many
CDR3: CASSETTSGGYNEQFF
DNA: TGTGCCAGCAGCGAGACGACTAGCGGGGGCTACAATGAGCAGTTCTTC

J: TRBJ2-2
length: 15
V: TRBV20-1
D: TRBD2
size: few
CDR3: CSARDVAGVPGELFF
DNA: TGCAGTGCTAGAGACGTAGCGGGAGTGCCCGGGGAGCTGTTTTTT

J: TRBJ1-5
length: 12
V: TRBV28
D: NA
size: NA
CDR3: CASRLSRQPQHF
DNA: TGTGCCAGCAGGCTGTCTCGTCAGCCCCAGCATTTT

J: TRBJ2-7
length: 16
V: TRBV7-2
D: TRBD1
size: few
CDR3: CASSLAYITGQDEQYF
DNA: TGTGCCAGCAGCTTAGCCTATATAACCGGACAGGACGAGCAGTACTTC

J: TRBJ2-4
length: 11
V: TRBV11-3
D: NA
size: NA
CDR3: CASSRGQVQYF
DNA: TGTGCCAGCAGCCGAGGGCAGGTGCAGTACTTC

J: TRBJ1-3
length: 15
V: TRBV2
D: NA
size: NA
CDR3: CASSGVSRSGNTIYF
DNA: TGTGCCAGCAGTGGGGTATCCCGCTCTGGAAACACCATATATTTT

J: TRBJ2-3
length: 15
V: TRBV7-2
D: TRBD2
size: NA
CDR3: CASSWLAGASDTQYF
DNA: TGTGCCAGCAGCTGGCTAGCGGGAGCATCAGATACGCAGTATTTT

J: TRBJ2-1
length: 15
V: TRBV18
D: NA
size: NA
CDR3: CASSPVSGTYDEQFF
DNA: TGTGCCAGCTCACCGGTTTCTGGGACCTACGATGAGCAGTTCTTC

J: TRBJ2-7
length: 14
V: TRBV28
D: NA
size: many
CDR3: CASSNPGGPFEQYF
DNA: TGTGCCAGCAGTAACCCCGGAGGGCCGTTTGAGCAGTACTTC

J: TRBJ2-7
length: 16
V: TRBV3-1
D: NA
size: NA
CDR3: CASSQGIRDKSYEQYF
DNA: TGTGCCAGCAGCCAGGGTATCCGGGACAAGTCCTACGAGCAGTACTTC

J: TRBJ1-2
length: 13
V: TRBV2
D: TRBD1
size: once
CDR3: CASRGDRLGGYTF
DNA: TGTGCCAGCAGGGGGGACAGACTCGGGGGCTACACCTTC

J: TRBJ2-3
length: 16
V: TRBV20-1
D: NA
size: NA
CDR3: CSARPHFGGSTDTQYF
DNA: TGCAGTGCTAGGCCCCACTTCGGCGGGAGCACAGATACGCAGTATTTT

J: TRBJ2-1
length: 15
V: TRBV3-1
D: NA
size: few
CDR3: CASSQDPASNNEQFF
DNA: TGTGCCAGCAGCCAAGATCCCGCTAGCAACAATGAGCAGTTCTTC

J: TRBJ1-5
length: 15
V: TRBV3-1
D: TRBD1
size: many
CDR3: CASSQGTGINQPQHF
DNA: TGTGCCAGCAGCCAAGGGACAGGAATAAATCAGCCCCAGCATTTT

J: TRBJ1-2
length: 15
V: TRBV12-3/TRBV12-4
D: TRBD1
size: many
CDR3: CASRSTGGGNYGYTF
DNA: TGTGCCAGCAGGTCAACAGGGGGGGGTAACTATGGCTACACCTTC

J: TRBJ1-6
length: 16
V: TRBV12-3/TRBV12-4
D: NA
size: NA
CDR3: CASSSHTPNLISPLHF
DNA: TGTGCCAGCAGCTCCCATACCCCGAACTTAATTTCACCCCTCCACTTT

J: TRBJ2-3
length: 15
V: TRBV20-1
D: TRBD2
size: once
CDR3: CSARRTSGITDTQYF
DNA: TGCAGTGCTCGACGGACTAGCGGGATCACAGATACGCAGTATTTT

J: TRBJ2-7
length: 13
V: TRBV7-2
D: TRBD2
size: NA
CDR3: CASSFGLAHEQYF
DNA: TGTGCCAGCAGCTTCGGACTAGCCCACGAGCAGTACTTC

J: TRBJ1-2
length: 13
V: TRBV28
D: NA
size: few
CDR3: CASSVEKLYGYTF
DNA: TGTGCCAGCAGTGTAGAGAAACTCTATGGCTACACCTTC

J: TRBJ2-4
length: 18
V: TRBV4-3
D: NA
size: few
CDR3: CASSQDSQATAAKNIQYF
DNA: TGCGCCAGCAGCCAAGATTCCCAGGCCACCGCGGCCAAAAACATTCAGTACTTC

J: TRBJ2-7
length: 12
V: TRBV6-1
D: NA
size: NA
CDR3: CASSELQDEQYF
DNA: TGTGCCAGCAGTGAGTTACAAGACGAGCAGTACTTC